Listed below are T cell receptor beta chains from one sample, sequenced in a study of blood T cell repertoires in COVID-19. Profiled with immunoSEQ multiplex PCR; TCRdb holds only in-frame clones, not every one. The repertoire holds 150,000 to 200,000 clones, with around 85% as singletons. Specimen: peripheral blood. The receptors shown here come from a woman of 80 years or more with acute or convalescent COVID-19. Both conserved end residues are part of each CDR3. A D gene is named only where the DNA matches it firmly. Clone size is stated in some rows and not others, as once, few, many or a class when expanded.

v_gene,abundance,d_gene,j_gene,len,CDR3nt,CDR3aa
TRBV7-2,-,-,TRBJ2-7,15,TGTGCCAGCAGCGCCATCGGGGACTTCGCCTACGAGCAGTACTTC,CASSAIGDFAYEQYF
TRBV7-3,-,-,TRBJ2-1,16,TGTGCCAGCAGCTTACTGCGGGCCCAGTCCTACAATGAGCAGTTCTTC,CASSLLRAQSYNEQFF
TRBV5-1,few,TRBD2,TRBJ2-1,15,TGCGCCAGCAGCTCCTCGGCGGGAGTCGGGAATGAGCAGTTCTTC,CASSSSAGVGNEQFF
TRBV23-1,few,-,TRBJ1-5,13,TGCGCCAATTCGACGGGGGGCTGGCAGCCCCAGCATTTT,CANSTGGWQPQHF
TRBV7-3,-,TRBD1,TRBJ2-1,16,TGTGCCAGCAGCCCGAGGGGCCCGGGACAGGGAAATGAGCAGTTCTTC,CASSPRGPGQGNEQFF
TRBV7-9,-,TRBD2,TRBJ2-7,13,TGTGCCAGCAGCCGGGCGGGGGTGGACGAGCAGTACTTC,CASSRAGVDEQYF
TRBV11-3,-,-,TRBJ2-5,15,TGTGCCAGCAGCGCTCAACAGGGAAGGGGTGAGACCCAGTACTTC,CASSAQQGRGETQYF
TRBV6-5,-,TRBD1,TRBJ1-1,12,TGTGCCAGCGCCAGGGGGCGAACTGAAGCTTTCTTT,CASARGRTEAFF
TRBV7-8,-,-,TRBJ2-7,11,TGTGCCAGCAGCTTCGGGAGCGAGCAGTACTTC,CASSFGSEQYF
TRBV5-1,-,TRBD2,TRBJ2-5,16,TGCGCCAGCAGCTCGCTAGCGGGAGGCCTCCAAGAGACCCAGTACTTC,CASSSLAGGLQETQYF
TRBV5-5,once,TRBD2,TRBJ2-7,16,TGTGCCAGCAGCGTACGGGGGCTAGCGGGAGGGCCCGAGCAGTACTTC,CASSVRGLAGGPEQYF
TRBV3-1/TRBV3-2,-,TRBD1,TRBJ1-2,17,TGTGCCAGCAGCCATGGCAGGGGGGTATTTTCTAACTATGGCTACACCTTC,CASSHGRGVFSNYGYTF